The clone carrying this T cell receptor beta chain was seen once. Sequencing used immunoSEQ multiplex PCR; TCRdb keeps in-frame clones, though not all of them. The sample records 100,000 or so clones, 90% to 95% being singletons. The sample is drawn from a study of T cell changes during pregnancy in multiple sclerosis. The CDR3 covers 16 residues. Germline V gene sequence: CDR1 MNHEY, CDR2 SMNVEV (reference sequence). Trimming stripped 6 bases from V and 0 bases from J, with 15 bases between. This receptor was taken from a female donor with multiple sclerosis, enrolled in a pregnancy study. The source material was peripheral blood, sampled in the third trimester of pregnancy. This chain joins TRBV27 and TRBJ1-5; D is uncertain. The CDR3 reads CASSPRPDISNQPQHF. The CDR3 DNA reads TGTGCCAGCAGCCCCCGGCCCGACATTAGCAATCAGCCCCAGCATTTT.